Listed below are T cell receptor beta chains from one sample, sequenced in a study of patients and donors after allogeneic stem cell transplantation. TCRdb reanalysed the RT-PCR reads using MiXCR and keeps one entry per CDR3 protein. This sample has about a million distinct CDR3 sequences; about a sixth occur once, and the top ten carry 6%. Sequenced: blood, either unsorted or a sorted T cell fraction (not recorded which). These receptors originate from a human donor who was either an allogeneic HSCT recipient or a stem cell or donor lymphocyte infusion donor (not recorded which). It is not recorded whose cells these are; they may come from a transplant donor. Each CDR3 is given with its conserved first and last residue. A D gene is named only where the DNA matches it firmly. Some rows have no size entry. The others give once, few or many, or a class for an expanded clone.

d_call,j_call,clone_size,v_call,cdr3_nt,cdr3_aa
.,TRBJ1-1,few,TRBV19,TGTGCCAGTATGTTGAGGGTGAACACTGAAGCTTTCTTT,CASMLRVNTEAFF
.,TRBJ1-1,few,TRBV20-1,TGCAGTGCTTACCGTTTGGTCACTGAAGCTTTCTTT,CSAYRLVTEAFF
TRBD1,TRBJ1-4,.,TRBV12-3/TRBV12-4,TGTGCCAGCAGTTTCGGACAGGGAGGGCAGAAACTGTTTTTT,CASSFGQGGQKLFF
.,TRBJ2-3,.,TRBV20-1,TGCAGTGCGGAAGACTTGAGCACAGATACGCAGTATTTT,CSAEDLSTDTQYF
TRBD2,TRBJ2-1,few,TRBV3-1,TGTGCCAGCAGCCTCGACGGACTAGCGGGAGCAGAGCAGTTCTTC,CASSLDGLAGAEQFF
.,TRBJ2-3,few,TRBV2,TGTGCCAGCATTGCGTCCCCTAGCACAGATACGCAGTATTTT,CASIASPSTDTQYF
TRBD2,TRBJ2-2,once,TRBV5-5,TGTGCCAGCAGCTTTCGGACTAGAATAGGTCTCGCCGGGGAGCTGTTTTTT,CASSFRTRIGLAGELFF
TRBD2,TRBJ2-7,.,TRBV27,TGTGCCAGCAGTCCTATAGGACTAGCGGGGACCTACGAGCAGTACTTC,CASSPIGLAGTYEQYF
.,TRBJ2-7,many,TRBV12-3/TRBV12-4,TGTGCCCGCCGGGACCCGGGAGACTCCGAGCAGTACTTC,CARRDPGDSEQYF
TRBD2,TRBJ2-2,.,TRBV9,TGTGCCAGCAGCGCAGGGACTAGAGGGGCCGGGGAGCTGTTTTTT,CASSAGTRGAGELFF
TRBD1,TRBJ1-5,many,TRBV4-1,TGCGCCAGCAGCCAAGGTGGGACAGTGAATCAGCCCCAGCATTTT,CASSQGGTVNQPQHF
.,TRBJ2-5,few,TRBV27,TGTGCCAGCGGTCGCCCAGGGGACCAGAAAGAGACCCAGTACTTC,CASGRPGDQKETQYF
.,TRBJ2-7,.,TRBV7-2,TGTGCCAGCAGCTTTGGGGGGCCGGTCTACGAGCAGTACTTC,CASSFGGPVYEQYF
TRBD2,TRBJ2-3,.,TRBV25-1,TGTGCCAGCAGTGAATCGGCCCTAGCGGGGGACACAGATACGCAGTATTTT,CASSESALAGDTDTQYF
.,TRBJ2-1,.,TRBV28,TGTGCCAGCATTCCTGACCTGACCAATGAGCAGTTCTTC,CASIPDLTNEQFF
.,TRBJ1-4,.,TRBV20-1,TGCCCCCTGCCTCCAACTAATGAAAAACTGTTTTTT,CPLPPTNEKLFF
.,TRBJ2-7,.,TRBV12-3/TRBV12-4,TGTGCCAGCAGTTCCGGGCCAGCCTCTTACGAGCAGTACTTC,CASSSGPASYEQYF